Listed below are T cell receptor beta chains from one sample, sequenced in a study of blood T cell repertoires in COVID-19. The repertoire was sequenced with immunoSEQ multiplex PCR; TCRdb's copy has only in-frame clones and lacks some. The sample records around 320,000 clones, about nine tenths being singletons. The sequenced sample was peripheral blood. Receptor source: a man aged 18 to 29 with active or convalescent COVID-19. Both conserved end residues are part of each CDR3. A D gene is named only where the DNA matches it firmly. Expanded clones are given a class, and other clones once, few, many or no size at all.

D,size,J,V,CDR3,DNA
TRBD2,NA,TRBJ2-3,TRBV25-1,CASSEAGRGRNTQYF,TGTGCCAGCAGTGAGGCAGGGCGGGGGAGGAATACGCAGTATTTT
NA,NA,TRBJ2-1,TRBV12-3/TRBV12-4,CASRKVRLGEQFF,TGTGCCAGCAGGAAAGTCCGCTTGGGCGAGCAGTTCTTC
NA,NA,TRBJ2-7,TRBV5-1,CASSPEWASYEQYF,TGCGCCAGCAGCCCCGAATGGGCCTCCTACGAGCAGTACTTC
TRBD2,NA,TRBJ2-1,TRBV20-1,CSASVSTSGRDYNEQFF,TGCAGTGCTAGTGTTTCGACTAGCGGGAGGGATTATAATGAGCAGTTCTTC
TRBD1,NA,TRBJ1-6,TRBV2,CASSSEGTGSSPLHF,TGTGCCAGCAGCTCTGAGGGGACAGGGAGTTCACCCCTCCACTTT
TRBD1,NA,TRBJ1-4,TRBV7-2,CASKQGLGEKLFF,TGTGCCAGTAAACAGGGGTTAGGAGAAAAACTGTTTTTT
NA,NA,TRBJ2-3,TRBV18,CASSPLSRGNTDTQYF,TGTGCCAGCTCACCATTAAGCAGGGGAAACACAGATACGCAGTATTTT
NA,NA,TRBJ1-5,TRBV7-9,CASSPGFLDYSNQPQHF,TGTGCCAGCAGCCCGGGATTCTTGGATTATAGCAATCAGCCCCAGCATTTT
TRBD2,NA,TRBJ2-1,TRBV15,CATSRASGTIRQFF,TGTGCCACCAGCAGAGCCTCCGGGACTATACGGCAGTTCTTC
NA,NA,TRBJ2-1,TRBV14,CASSYTAEGVLYYNEQFF,TGTGCCAGCAGCTACACGGCAGAGGGAGTTCTTTACTACAATGAGCAGTTCTTC
TRBD1,NA,TRBJ1-2,TRBV6-5,CASIRQGAGGYTF,TGTGCCAGCATTAGACAGGGGGCGGGAGGCTACACCTTC
TRBD2,NA,TRBJ2-1,TRBV28,CASSLKLAGGPYNEQFF,TGTGCCAGCAGTTTAAAACTAGCGGGAGGGCCCTACAATGAGCAGTTCTTC
NA,NA,TRBJ2-3,TRBV5-1,CASSFLVLTDTQYF,TGCGCCAGCAGCTTTCTAGTGCTCACAGATACGCAGTATTTT
NA,NA,TRBJ2-7,TRBV4-1,CASSLSLGARYEQYF,TGCGCCAGCAGCCTCTCATTGGGGGCGCGATACGAGCAGTACTTC
TRBD2,once,TRBJ2-1,TRBV13,CASSPTLGLAGNSYNEQFF,TGTGCCAGCAGCCCCACCCTCGGACTAGCGGGTAATTCCTACAATGAGCAGTTCTTC
NA,NA,TRBJ2-1,TRBV15,CATSRDSPYNEQFF,TGTGCCACCAGCAGGGACAGCCCGTACAATGAGCAGTTCTTC
TRBD1,NA,TRBJ1-2,TRBV4-1,CASSQVGQARRNGYTF,TGCGCCAGCAGCCAAGTTGGACAGGCCAGGCGGAATGGCTACACCTTC
TRBD2,few,TRBJ2-5,TRBV5-1,CASSEVGGLAGDETQYF,TGCGCCAGCAGCGAAGTGGGAGGGTTAGCGGGAGATGAGACCCAGTACTTC
NA,NA,TRBJ2-1,TRBV15,CATSTRARRFQANEQFF,TGTGCCACCAGCACACGAGCCAGGAGGTTTCAGGCCAATGAGCAGTTCTTC
NA,once,TRBJ2-2,TRBV5-1,CASSLAGGTGELFF,TGCGCCAGCAGCTTGGCCGGAGGGACCGGGGAGCTGTTTTTT
NA,NA,TRBJ1-2,TRBV12-3/TRBV12-4,CASSPDSYYGYTF,TGTGCCAGCAGTCCGGACAGTTACTATGGCTACACCTTC
TRBD2,NA,TRBJ2-3,TRBV10-3,CAIRTSGTSTDTQYF,TGTGCCATTCGGACTAGCGGGACTAGCACAGATACGCAGTATTTT
NA,NA,TRBJ2-1,TRBV7-3,CASSFGSVGLYNEQFF,TGTGCCAGCAGCTTCGGGTCCGTGGGACTCTACAATGAGCAGTTCTTC
NA,NA,TRBJ2-3,TRBV5-1,CASKYRGGNTDTQYF,TGCGCCAGCAAGTATCGGGGCGGGAACACAGATACGCAGTATTTT
TRBD1,NA,TRBJ1-4,TRBV5-1,CASSFLGQGEIGTEKLFF,TGCGCCAGCAGCTTTTTGGGACAGGGGGAAATCGGAACTGAAAAACTGTTTTTT
TRBD1,NA,TRBJ2-2,TRBV5-6,CASRGQGSTGELFF,TGTGCCAGCAGGGGACAGGGGTCTACCGGGGAGCTGTTTTTT
NA,NA,TRBJ2-2,TRBV5-1,CASSLNTQPGELFF,TGCGCCAGCAGCCTCAACACCCAACCCGGGGAGCTGTTTTTT
NA,NA,TRBJ1-1,TRBV28,CASFFGGGTNTEAFF,TGTGCCTCCTTCTTCGGGGGGGGGACGAACACTGAAGCTTTCTTT
TRBD2,NA,TRBJ2-7,TRBV5-1,CASSWREGPNEQYF,TGCGCCAGCAGCTGGCGGGAGGGCCCCAACGAGCAGTACTTC
TRBD2,NA,TRBJ2-7,TRBV4-1,CASSQGTSGYEQYF,TGCGCCAGCAGCCAAGGGACTAGCGGATACGAGCAGTACTTC
TRBD1,NA,TRBJ1-4,TRBV7-9,CASSSIRDRDEKLFF,TGTGCCAGCAGCTCAATCCGGGACAGGGATGAAAAACTGTTTTTT
TRBD2,NA,TRBJ2-1,TRBV28,CASNRWGRVNNEQFF,TGTGCCAGCAACCGCTGGGGGAGGGTTAACAATGAGCAGTTCTTC
TRBD1,NA,TRBJ2-7,TRBV5-1,CASSLGQGAIYEQYF,TGCGCCAGCAGCTTGGGACAGGGGGCCATCTACGAGCAGTACTTC
TRBD1,once,TRBJ2-2,TRBV24-1,CATSDSGQAKLNTGELFF,TGTGCCACCAGTGATTCGGGACAGGCGAAATTGAACACCGGGGAGCTGTTTTTT
NA,NA,TRBJ1-1,TRBV28,CASPPPTGPEGTEAFF,TGTGCCAGCCCACCCCCCACAGGCCCCGAAGGGACTGAAGCTTTCTTT
TRBD2,NA,TRBJ2-1,TRBV3-1/TRBV3-2,CASSQVLAGVGEQFF,TGTGCCAGCAGCCAAGTACTAGCGGGAGTCGGTGAGCAGTTCTTC
TRBD1,NA,TRBJ1-3,TRBV18,CASSPSGQPTSGNTIYF,TGTGCCAGCTCACCATCGGGACAGCCTACCTCTGGAAACACCATATATTTT
TRBD1,NA,TRBJ1-3,TRBV9,CASRGTAGNTIYF,TGTGCCAGCAGGGGGACAGCTGGAAACACCATATATTTT
TRBD2,NA,TRBJ2-1,TRBV7-3,CASSLRSLGGPLAEDYNEQFF,TGTGCCAGCAGCTTAAGAAGTCTTGGGGGACCCCTAGCGGAAGATTACAATGAGCAGTTCTTC
TRBD2,NA,TRBJ2-1,TRBV3-1/TRBV3-2,CASSQDVWTSEYNEQFF,TGTGCCAGCAGCCAAGATGTCTGGACTAGCGAGTACAATGAGCAGTTCTTC
TRBD2,NA,TRBJ2-1,TRBV14,CASSHRLAGDYNEQFF,TGTGCCAGCAGCCACCGACTAGCGGGAGACTACAATGAGCAGTTCTTC
NA,NA,TRBJ2-7,TRBV6-5,CASSPLWGGQYEQYF,TGTGCCAGCAGTCCCCTGTGGGGGGGGCAATACGAGCAGTACTTC
NA,few,TRBJ1-2,TRBV7-9,CASRPHDSYYGYTF,TGTGCCAGCAGGCCACACGACAGTTACTATGGCTACACCTTC
TRBD1,NA,TRBJ1-5,TRBV7-8,CASSTDRDQPQHF,TGTGCCAGCAGCACCGACAGGGATCAGCCCCAGCATTTT
TRBD1,NA,TRBJ2-7,TRBV15,CATSRVGRGHTEQYF,TGTGCCACCAGCAGAGTTGGCAGGGGGCATACCGAGCAGTACTTC
NA,NA,TRBJ1-5,TRBV27,CASSIIDRPNQPQHF,TGTGCCAGCAGTATCATCGACAGGCCCAATCAGCCCCAGCATTTT
TRBD1,NA,TRBJ2-7,TRBV6-5,CASSYSVTGGYEQYF,TGTGCCAGCAGTTACTCGGTGACAGGGGGCTACGAGCAGTACTTC
NA,NA,TRBJ1-3,TRBV5-1,CASSFNSGNTIYF,TGCGCCAGCAGCTTTAACTCTGGAAACACCATATATTTT
TRBD1,NA,TRBJ2-7,TRBV29-1,CSVRRTGPAYEQYF,TGCAGCGTTCGTCGGACAGGACCGGCTTACGAGCAGTACTTC
NA,NA,TRBJ2-6,TRBV5-1,CASSATTSGANVLTF,TGCGCCAGCAGCGCGACAACCTCTGGGGCCAACGTCCTGACTTTC
TRBD2,NA,TRBJ2-7,TRBV2,CASSRTSLIPQTYEQYF,TGTGCCAGCAGTAGGACTAGCCTAATCCCCCAAACCTACGAGCAGTACTTC